What follows are 5 T cell receptor beta chains derived from one specimen sequenced in a study of blood T cell repertoires in COVID-19. Clones were read by immunoSEQ multiplex PCR, and TCRdb kept only the in-frame ones, dropping some. This table holds about 37,000 clones, about 91% found once. Source material: peripheral blood. The receptors derive from a woman aged 80 or over with acute or convalescent COVID-19.

CDR3 nucleotides: TGCGCCAGCAGCTTGGCTACTAGCGGGGGCCTCGTGGGGGAGCAGTACTTC. Translated, it gives CASSLATSGGLVGEQYF. This chain joins TRBV5-1 and TRBJ2-7, with 11 bases lining up with TRBD2. This CDR3 is built from 17 residues. Germline V gene data show CDR1 as SGHRS and CDR2 as YFSETQ. V trimming: 0 bases; J trimming: 7 bases; junction bases outside the gene matches: 12. The variable domain in full, completed from reference TRBV5-1 and TRBJ2-7, reads KAGVTQTPRYLIKTRGQQVTLSCSPISGHRSVSWYQQTPGQGLQFLFEYFSETQRNKGNFPGRFSGRQFSNSRSEMNVSTLELGDSALYLCASSLATSGGLVGEQYFGPGTRLTVT.

This clone appeared a few times. The rearrangement uses TRBV7-9 and TRBJ1-1; D may be TRBD1 (5 bases). CDR3 length: 13 residues. Germline values: CDR1 SEHNR, CDR2 FQNEAQ (reference sequence). The germline V and J ends were trimmed by 5 bases and 1 base, with 8 bases remaining between them. CDR3 nucleotides: TGTGCCAGCAGCCTAACAGGGAACACTGAAGCTTTCTTT. Protein product: CASSLTGNTEAFF.

The rearrangement joins TRBV7-6 to TRBJ2-3; D is ambiguous. V lost 0 bases and J 4 bases, leaving 8 bases between the germline ends. Germline assignment: CDR1 SGHVS and CDR2 FNYEAQ. The CDR3 is 14 residues long. CDR3 region: CASSLAQTPDTQYF. Here the CDR3 DNA reads TGTGCCAGCAGCTTAGCGCAGACACCAGATACGCAGTATTTT.

V usage is TRBV11-2 and J usage is TRBJ1-6; D ambiguous. CDR3 length: 15 amino acids. Germline lookup yields CDR1 SGHAT and CDR2 FQNNGV. The V end was cut by 1 base, the J end by 7 bases, with 11 bases between. CDR3: CASSLGLAGNSPLHF. The CDR3 DNA follows: TGTGCCAGCAGCTTAGGATTGGCGGGAAATTCACCCCTCCACTTT.

The genes are TRBV30 and TRBJ1-2, with TRBD1 as a possible D gene (5 bases). Germline V gene sequence: CDR1 GTSNPN, CDR2 SVGIG (reference sequence). The length of the CDR3 is 13 residues. Trimming cost V 3 bases and J 2 bases, with 10 bases left between them. The CDR3 DNA reads as TGTGCCTGGAGGGACACATGGAACTATGGCTACACCTTC. Its translation is CAWRDTWNYGYTF.